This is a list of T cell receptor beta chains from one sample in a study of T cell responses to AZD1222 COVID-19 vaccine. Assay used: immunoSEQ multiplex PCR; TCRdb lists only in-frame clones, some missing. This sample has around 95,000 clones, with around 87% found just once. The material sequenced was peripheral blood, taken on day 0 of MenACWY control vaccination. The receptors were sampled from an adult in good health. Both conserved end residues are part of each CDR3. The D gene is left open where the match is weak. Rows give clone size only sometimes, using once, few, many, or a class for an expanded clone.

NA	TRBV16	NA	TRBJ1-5	CASSQRAKGTQPQHF	TGTGCCAGCAGCCAACGGGCAAAAGGGACTCAGCCCCAGCATTTT
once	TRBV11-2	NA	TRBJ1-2	CASSLDPSGTGGYTF	TGTGCCAGCAGCTTAGACCCCTCCGGGACGGGCGGCTACACCTTC
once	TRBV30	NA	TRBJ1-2	CAWREQVYYGYTF	TGTGCCTGGAGGGAACAGGTCTACTATGGCTACACCTTC
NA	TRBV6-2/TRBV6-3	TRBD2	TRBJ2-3	CASSNGRPTDTQYF	TGTGCCAGCAGTAACGGGAGGCCCACAGATACGCAGTATTTT
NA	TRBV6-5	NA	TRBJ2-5	CASSYRGRETQYF	TGTGCCAGCAGTTACCGGGGGAGAGAGACCCAGTACTTC
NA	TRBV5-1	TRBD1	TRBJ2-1	CASSLGTGGLSEQFF	TGCGCCAGCAGCCTTGGGACAGGGGGCCTTTCTGAGCAGTTCTTC
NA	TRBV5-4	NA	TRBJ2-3	CASSGLSGTDTQYF	TGTGCCAGCAGCGGATTGAGCGGCACAGATACGCAGTATTTT
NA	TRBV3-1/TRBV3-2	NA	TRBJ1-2	CASSQSPGNYGYTF	TGTGCCAGCAGCCAAAGTCCGGGGAACTATGGCTACACCTTC
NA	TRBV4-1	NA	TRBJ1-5	CASSLEGDQPQHF	TGCGCCAGCAGCCTGGAGGGCGATCAGCCCCAGCATTTT
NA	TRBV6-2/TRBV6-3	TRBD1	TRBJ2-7	CASSYGDRALRSF	TGTGCCAGCAGTTACGGGGACAGGGCTTTAAGATCCTTC
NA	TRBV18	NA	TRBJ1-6	CASSPPEPNSPLHF	TGTGCCAGCTCACCACCGGAACCAAATTCACCCCTCCACTTT
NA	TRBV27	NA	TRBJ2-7	CASRNIRGLLLNEQYF	TGTGCCAGCAGAAATATCAGGGGCTTATTACTGAACGAGCAGTACTTC
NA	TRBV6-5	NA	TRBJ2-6	CASSPRVGANVLTF	TGTGCCAGCAGTCCGCGAGTAGGAGCCAACGTCCTGACTTTC
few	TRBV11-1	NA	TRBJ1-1	CASSLAGGPDYTEAFF	TGTGCCAGCAGCTTAGCAGGGGGGCCAGACTACACTGAAGCTTTCTTT
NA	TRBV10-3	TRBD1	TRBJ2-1	CAISPGTGGDFSYNEQFF	TGTGCCATCAGCCCCGGGACAGGGGGGGACTTCTCCTACAATGAGCAGTTCTTC
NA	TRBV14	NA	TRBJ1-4	CASSPHGGATNEKLFF	TGTGCCAGCAGCCCCCACGGGGGGGCAACTAATGAAAAACTGTTTTTT
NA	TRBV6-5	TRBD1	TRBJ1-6	CASRRDRGGSPLHF	TGTGCCAGCCGTCGGGACAGGGGAGGGTCACCCCTCCACTTT
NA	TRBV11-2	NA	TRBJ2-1	CASSLGLDGEQFF	TGTGCCAGCAGCTTAGGTCTAGATGGTGAGCAGTTCTTC
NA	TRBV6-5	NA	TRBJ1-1	CASSYSRVSNTEAFF	TGTGCCAGCAGTTACTCAAGGGTCTCGAACACTGAAGCTTTCTTT
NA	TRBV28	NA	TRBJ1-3	CVSTGAHSGNTIYF	TGTGTCTCAACAGGCGCCCATTCTGGAAACACCATATATTTT
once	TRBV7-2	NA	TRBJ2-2	CASSLGLATGELFF	TGTGCCAGCAGCTTAGGCCTCGCCACCGGGGAGCTGTTTTTT
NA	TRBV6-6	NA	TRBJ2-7	CASSYSGLAYEQYF	TGTGCCAGCAGTTACTCCGGGCTGGCCTACGAGCAGTACTTC
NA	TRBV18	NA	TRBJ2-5	CASSHPTSSGETQYF	TGTGCCAGCTCACACCCGACAAGCTCAGGAGAGACCCAGTACTTC
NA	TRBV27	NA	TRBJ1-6	CASSLVGSPLHF	TGTGCCAGCAGTTTAGTTGGTTCACCCCTCCACTTT
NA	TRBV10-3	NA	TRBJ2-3	CAISESNEDTQYF	TGTGCCATCAGTGAGTCGAATGAAGATACGCAGTATTTT
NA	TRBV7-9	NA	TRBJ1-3	CASSGSPGAISGNTIYF	TGTGCCAGCAGCGGGAGTCCAGGGGCCATCTCTGGAAACACCATATATTTT
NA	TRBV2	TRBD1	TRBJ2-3	CAARGGGSPDTQYF	TGTGCCGCGAGAGGGGGCGGGTCCCCGGATACGCAGTATTTT
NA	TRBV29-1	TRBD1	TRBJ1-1	CSVTQGRAFF	TGCAGCGTTACACAGGGGAGGGCTTTCTTT
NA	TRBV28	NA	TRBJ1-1	CASSFDPGLNTEAFF	TGTGCCAGCAGTTTCGATCCAGGGTTGAACACTGAAGCTTTCTTT
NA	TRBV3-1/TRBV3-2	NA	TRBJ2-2	CASSQEVWNTGELFF	TGTGCCAGCAGCCAAGAGGTGTGGAACACCGGGGAGCTGTTTTTT
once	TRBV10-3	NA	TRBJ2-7	CAISEVPRGEQYF	TGTGCCATCAGTGAAGTCCCCAGGGGCGAGCAGTACTTC
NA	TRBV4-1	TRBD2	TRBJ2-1	CASSQRWSKAGERNKRFF	TGCGCCAGCAGCCAGAGGTGGAGTAAGGCGGGAGAAAGGAATAAGCGGTTCTTC
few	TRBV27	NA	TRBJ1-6	CASSLQGYNSPLHF	TGTGCCAGCAGTTTGCAGGGTTATAATTCACCCCTCCACTTT
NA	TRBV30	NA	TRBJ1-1	CAWSGSGGITEAFF	TGTGCCTGGAGTGGCAGTGGAGGCATTACTGAAGCTTTCTTT
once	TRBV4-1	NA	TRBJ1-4	CASSPGLWATNEKLFF	TGCGCCAGCAGCCCGGGCCTTTGGGCAACTAATGAAAAACTGTTTTTT
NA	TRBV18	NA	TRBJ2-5	CASSEGVEETQYF	TGTGCCAGCTCAGAGGGGGTGGAAGAGACCCAGTACTTC
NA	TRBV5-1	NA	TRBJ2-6	CASSFGSGANVLTF	TGCGCCAGCAGCTTCGGCTCTGGGGCCAACGTCCTGACTTTC
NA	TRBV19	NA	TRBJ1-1	CASSISGRRGNTEAFF	TGTGCCAGTAGTATCTCAGGGCGCAGGGGGAACACTGAAGCTTTCTTT
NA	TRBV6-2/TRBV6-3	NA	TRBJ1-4	CASSYPTGRRVPTNEKLFF	TGTGCCAGCAGTTACCCGACGGGCCGACGAGTTCCAACTAATGAAAAACTGTTTTTT
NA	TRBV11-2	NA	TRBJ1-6	CASSLDASGVVAYNSPLHF	TGTGCCAGCAGCTTAGATGCCTCAGGGGTAGTAGCCTATAATTCACCCCTCCACTTT
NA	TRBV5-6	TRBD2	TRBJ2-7	CASTWGGSYEQYF	TGTGCCAGCACTTGGGGGGGTTCCTACGAGCAGTACTTC
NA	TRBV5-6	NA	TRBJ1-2	CASSPPSGVYGYTF	TGTGCCAGCAGCCCGCCGTCAGGGGTTTATGGCTACACCTTC